This T cell receptor (beta chain) was profiled in a study of human T cells and chemical hapten exposure. At the level of the study: Subjects had 2% DPC placed on 2 cm by 2 cm of upper inner arm skin for sensitization.

Only a few counts were recorded for this clonotype. Antigen unknown. What the library attached to individual cDNA molecules were unique molecular identifiers. One entry per CDR3 protein results from TCRdb running MiXCR on the RACE reads. The sample holds over 70,000 distinct CDR3 sequences, approximately 10% seen once. Overall study results and limits: Significantly greater numbers of large CDR3 similarity clusters came from expanded TCRs than from controls.

Looked up from germline, CDR1 is SGDLS and CDR2 is YYNGEE. V lost 1 base and J lost 3, with 10 bases in between. The CDR3 is made up of 15 amino acids. Time point: patch test 2, 6 weeks after DPC sensitization. The treatment: therapeutic diphenylcyclopropenone sensitization with weekly scalp DPC. Patients had alopecia, were aged 18 to 70, and were not pregnant. The origin of this receptor is a man between 18 and 35 years old with alopecia areata. Some clones in this sample may be carry-over from other donors' samples. This specimen consisted of whole blood, obtained in connection with sensitization to the hapten diphenylcyclopropenone (DPC). The chain carries TRBV9 and TRBJ1-4; D gene unclear. CDR3 sequence: CASSVRERANEKLFF. The CDR3 DNA sequence: TGTGCCAGCAGCGTAAGGGAGAGGGCTAATGAAAAACTGTTTTTT. The full variable domain, with the rest looked up from reference TRBV9 and TRBJ1-4, is DSGVTQTPKHLITATGQRVTLRCSPRSGDLSVYWYQQSLDQGLQFLIQYYNGEERAKGNILERFSAQQFPDLHSELNLSSLELGDSALYFCASSVRERANEKLFFGSGTQLSVL.